The rows below give T cell receptor beta chains drawn from one sample of a study of immune cell composition in non-small cell lung cancer. The protocol was immunoSEQ multiplex PCR, while the TCRdb copy is restricted to in-frame clones and leaves out a portion. The data hold 9,000 to 10,000 clones, with about two thirds observed a single time. The sample was lung tumor tissue. The receptors shown here come from a human donor with non-small cell lung cancer. CDR3s include the opening cysteine and the closing phenylalanine or tryptophan. A D gene is named only where the DNA matches it firmly. Clone size, where shown, is once, few, many, or a class for clones that have expanded.

cdr3_nt cdr3_aa cdr3_length j_call d_call clone_size v_call
TGCAGCGTGCAGGGGACTAGCGGGGGGCATTCCTACGAGCAGTACTTC CSVQGTSGGHSYEQYF 16 TRBJ2-7 TRBD2 large TRBV29-1
TGTGCCAGCAGTTTAAAATATTCACGGACAGGCGCATACGAGCAGTACTTC CASSLKYSRTGAYEQYF 17 TRBJ2-7 TRBD1 NA TRBV27
TGTGCCAGCAGCAACAACAGGGACACTGAAGCTTTCTTT CASSNNRDTEAFF 13 TRBJ1-1 NA NA TRBV7-6
TGTGCCAGCAGTTTATCCGGTTTAAACACTGAAGCTTTCTTT CASSLSGLNTEAFF 14 TRBJ1-1 NA NA TRBV28
TGTGCCAGCAGCCTAATAGGGACAGGGGGCTCTCAGCCCCAGCATTTT CASSLIGTGGSQPQHF 16 TRBJ1-5 TRBD1 few TRBV7-2
TGTGCCAGTAGTAAACAAGGACTGACAGATACGCAGTATTTT CASSKQGLTDTQYF 14 TRBJ2-3 NA NA TRBV19
TGTGCCAGCAGCTTAGTACGGGGTTCCTACAATGAGCAGTTCTTC CASSLVRGSYNEQFF 15 TRBJ2-1 NA NA TRBV7-2
TGTGCCAGCAGCTTAAGTCCGGCCAGTTATGGCTACACCTTC CASSLSPASYGYTF 14 TRBJ1-2 NA NA TRBV7-3
TGTGCCAGCAGCCTACACGGTAACTATGGCTACACCTTC CASSLHGNYGYTF 13 TRBJ1-2 NA NA TRBV6-1
TGTGCCAGCAGCTCTCGGGACAGCTTAACCTACGAGCAGTACTTC CASSSRDSLTYEQYF 15 TRBJ2-7 TRBD1 few TRBV7-3
TGCGCCAGCACCCTCCAAGCGGGGCGCACAGATACGCAGTATTTT CASTLQAGRTDTQYF 15 TRBJ2-3 TRBD2 NA TRBV4-3
TGTGCCAGTAGAGGGATAGGGTCAGATACGCAGTATTTT CASRGIGSDTQYF 13 TRBJ2-3 NA NA TRBV19
TGCGCCAGCAGTCTTCAGCCAGGGCCTGACACCGGGGAGCTGTTTTTT CASSLQPGPDTGELFF 16 TRBJ2-2 NA NA TRBV23-1
TGTGCCAGCAGTCCATACAACACCGGGGAGCTGTTTTTT CASSPYNTGELFF 13 TRBJ2-2 NA NA TRBV9
TGTGCCAGCAGCCAAGGGGCCAGGGAGGGTGAAAAACTGTTTTTT CASSQGAREGEKLFF 15 TRBJ1-4 NA NA TRBV11-2